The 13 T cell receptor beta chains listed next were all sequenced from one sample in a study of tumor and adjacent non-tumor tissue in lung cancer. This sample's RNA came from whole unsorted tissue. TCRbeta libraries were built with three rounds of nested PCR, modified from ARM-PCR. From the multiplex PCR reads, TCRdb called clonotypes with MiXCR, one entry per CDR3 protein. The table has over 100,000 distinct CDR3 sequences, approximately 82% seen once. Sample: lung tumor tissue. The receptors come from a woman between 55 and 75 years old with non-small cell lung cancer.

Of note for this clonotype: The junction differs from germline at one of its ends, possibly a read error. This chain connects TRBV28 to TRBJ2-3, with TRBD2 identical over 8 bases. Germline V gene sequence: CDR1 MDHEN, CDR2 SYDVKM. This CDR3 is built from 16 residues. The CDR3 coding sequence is TGTGCCGGCAGTTCCGGACAGCGGGAGCGCACAGATACGCAGTATTTT. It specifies CAGSSGQRERTDTQYF.

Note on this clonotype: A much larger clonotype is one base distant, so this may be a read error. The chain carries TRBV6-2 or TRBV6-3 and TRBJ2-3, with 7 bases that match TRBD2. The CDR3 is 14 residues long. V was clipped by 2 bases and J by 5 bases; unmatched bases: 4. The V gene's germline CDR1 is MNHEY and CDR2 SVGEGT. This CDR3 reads CASSYLASGDTQYF. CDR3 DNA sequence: TGTGCCAGCAGTTACCTGGCTAGCGGAGATACGCAGTATTTT.

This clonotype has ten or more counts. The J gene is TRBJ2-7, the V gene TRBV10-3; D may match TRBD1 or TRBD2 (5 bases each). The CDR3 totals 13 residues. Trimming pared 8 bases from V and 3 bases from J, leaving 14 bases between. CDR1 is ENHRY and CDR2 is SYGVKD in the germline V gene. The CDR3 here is CAILLAGSYEQYF. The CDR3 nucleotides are TGTGCCATCCTCCTGGCAGGGAGCTACGAGCAGTACTTC.

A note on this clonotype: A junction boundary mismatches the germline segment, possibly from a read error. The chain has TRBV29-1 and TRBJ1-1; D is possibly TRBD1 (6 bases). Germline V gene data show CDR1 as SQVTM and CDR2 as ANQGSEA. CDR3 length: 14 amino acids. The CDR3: CSARTASRDTEAFF. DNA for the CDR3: TGCAGCGCCCGGACGGCGTCCAGGGACACTGAAGCTTTCTTC.

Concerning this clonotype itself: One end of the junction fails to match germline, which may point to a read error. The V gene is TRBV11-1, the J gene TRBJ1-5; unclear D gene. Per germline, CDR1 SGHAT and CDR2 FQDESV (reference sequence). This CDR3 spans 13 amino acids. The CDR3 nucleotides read TGTGCTAGCAGCTTGGTGGGAGGTCTGCCCCAGCATTTT. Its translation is CASSLVGGLPQHF.

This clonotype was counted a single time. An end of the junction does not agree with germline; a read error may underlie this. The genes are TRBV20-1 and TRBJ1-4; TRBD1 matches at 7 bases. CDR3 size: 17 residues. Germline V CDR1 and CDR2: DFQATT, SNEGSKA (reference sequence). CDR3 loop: CSDRSAIAGQEAEKLFF. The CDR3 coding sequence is TGCAGTGATAGAAGCGCGATAGCAGGACAGGAAGCAGAAAAACTGTTTTTT.

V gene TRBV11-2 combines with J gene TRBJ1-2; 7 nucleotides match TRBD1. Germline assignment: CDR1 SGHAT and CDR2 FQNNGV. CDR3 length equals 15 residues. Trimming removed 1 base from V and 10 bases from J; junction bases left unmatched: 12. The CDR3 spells CASSLVWDSPHDYTF. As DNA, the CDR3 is TGTGCCAGCAGCTTAGTGTGGGACAGCCCGCATGACTACACCTTC. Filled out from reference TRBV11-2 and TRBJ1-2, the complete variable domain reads EAGVAQSPRYKIIEKRQSVAFWCNPISGHATLYWYQQILGQGPKLLIQFQNNGVVDDSQLPKDRFSAERLKGVDSTLKIQPAKLEDSAVYLCASSLVWDSPHDYTFGSGTRLTVV.

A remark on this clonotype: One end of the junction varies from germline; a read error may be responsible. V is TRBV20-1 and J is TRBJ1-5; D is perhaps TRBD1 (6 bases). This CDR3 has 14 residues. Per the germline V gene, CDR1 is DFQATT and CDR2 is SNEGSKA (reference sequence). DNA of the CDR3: TGCAGTGTTCGTATAGGGGGGAGCAATCAGACCCAGCATTTT. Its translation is CSVRIGGSNQTQHF.

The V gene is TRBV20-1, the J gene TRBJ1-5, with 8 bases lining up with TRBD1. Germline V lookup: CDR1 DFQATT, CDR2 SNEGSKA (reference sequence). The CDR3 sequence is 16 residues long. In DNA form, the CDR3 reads TGCAGAGCGGGTGGGACAGGCCGGCCGAGTAATCAGCCCCAGCATTTT. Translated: CRAGGTGRPSNQPQHF.

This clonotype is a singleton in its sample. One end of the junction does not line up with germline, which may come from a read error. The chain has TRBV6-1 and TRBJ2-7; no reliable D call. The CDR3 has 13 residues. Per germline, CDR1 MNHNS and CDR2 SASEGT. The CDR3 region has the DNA TGTGCCAGCAGTGAGCGGCTGTCGATCGAGCAAAACTTC. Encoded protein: CASSERLSIEQNF.

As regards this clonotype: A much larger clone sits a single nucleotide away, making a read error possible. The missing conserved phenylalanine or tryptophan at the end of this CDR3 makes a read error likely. This CDR3 reads CASSPDTYGYTI. The CDR3 region has the DNA TGTGCCAGCAGCCCGGACACCTATGGCTACACCATC. The chain links TRBV5-4 to TRBJ1-2, with D possibly TRBD1 on 5 matching bases. This CDR3 region has 12 residues. The V and J ends lost 4 bases and 4 bases respectively, with 8 bases between them. Looked up from germline, CDR1 is SGHNT and CDR2 is YYREEE (reference sequence).

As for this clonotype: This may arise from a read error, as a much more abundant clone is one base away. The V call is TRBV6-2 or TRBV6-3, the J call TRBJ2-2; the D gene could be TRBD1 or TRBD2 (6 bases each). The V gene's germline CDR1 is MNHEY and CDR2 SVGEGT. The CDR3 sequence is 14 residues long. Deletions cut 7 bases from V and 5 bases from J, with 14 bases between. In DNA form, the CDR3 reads TGTGCCAGCACCATAGGGGGGCGGACCGGGGAGCTGTTTTTT. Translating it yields CASTIGGRTGELFF.

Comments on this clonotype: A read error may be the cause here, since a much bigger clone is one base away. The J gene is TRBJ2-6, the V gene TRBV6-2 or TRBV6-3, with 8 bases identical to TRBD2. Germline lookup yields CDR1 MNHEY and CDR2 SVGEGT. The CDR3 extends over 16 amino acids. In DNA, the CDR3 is TGTGCCATCAGTTACCCCGGGAGGGACGGGGCCAACGTCCTGACTTTC. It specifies CAISYPGRDGANVLTF.